This entry concerns a single T cell receptor beta chain. In the original processing: How many nucleated cells were present was estimated from reference gene primer amplification. Only in-frame clones appear in the TCRdb table, and some are missing; sequencing was by immunoSEQ multiplex PCR. That table gives V, J and clone size, and the DNA gave D and trimming. The data show about 11,000 clones, approximately 87% seen once. This entry comes from a study of blood T cell repertoires in COVID-19. About the research overall: The United States, Italy and Spain were the sources of the acute and convalescent COVID-19 samples.

There are 13 residues in the CDR3. V was pared by 3 bases and J by 0 bases, with 6 bases between. V usage is TRBV12-3 or TRBV12-4 and J usage is TRBJ2-7; unclear D gene. The sample comprised peripheral blood. This receptor was taken from a human donor in a cohort sampled during active COVID-19. The CDR3 nucleotides are TGTGCCAGCAGTTTTTCCCGCTCCTACGAGCAGTACTTC. Its protein is CASSFSRSYEQYF.